One and the same sample provided the 14 T cell receptor beta chains below, sequenced in a study of immune characterization of retroperitoneal liposarcoma. TCRdb redid the calling of the PCR reads with MiXCR, one entry per CDR3 protein. This table holds over a thousand distinct CDR3 sequences, 40% to 55% found once. The specimen sequenced was tumor tissue. These receptors came from a female donor with retroperitoneal liposarcoma.

The rearrangement joins TRBV6-1 to TRBJ2-1; 9 bases align to TRBD2. The CDR3 loop spans 15 amino acids. Trimming took 8 bases from V and 0 from J; bases not matched to a gene: 5. CDR1 is MNHNS and CDR2 is SASEGT in the germline V gene. This CDR3 is CASRLAESSYNEQFF. The CDR3 DNA sequence: TGTGCCAGCCGACTAGCGGAAAGCTCCTACAATGAGCAGTTCTTC.

The rearrangement links TRBV11-3 to TRBJ2-1; D gene ambiguous. CDR1 and CDR2 from the germline V gene are SGHNT and YENEEA. The V and J ends lost 1 base and 1 base respectively, with 8 bases between them. The CDR3 spans 15 residues. CDR3 sequence: CASSLVATSYNEQFF. The CDR3, as DNA: TGTGCCAGCAGCTTAGTCGCTACTTCCTACAATGAGCAGTTCTTC.

This clonotype was recorded once. The CDR3 here is CASSPIPWAEQYF. The CDR3 DNA sequence: TGTGCCAGCTCACCAATCCCCTGGGCCGAGCAGTACTTC. The J gene is TRBJ2-5, the V gene TRBV18; no clear D. The closer fit of TRBJ2-7 to the DNA end suggests the J call may be wrong. The CDR3 is 13 amino acids. CDR1 and CDR2 from the germline V gene are KGHSH and LQKENI.

The rearrangement uses TRBV6-5 and TRBJ1-2; maybe TRBD1 (6 bases). Trimming took off 8 bases at V and 5 bases at J, with 9 bases between the two ends. This CDR3 contains 11 residues. The germline CDR1 and CDR2 sequences are MNHEY and SVGAGI. The CDR3 is CASRDTYGYTF. The DNA for the CDR3 is TGTGCCAGCCGGGACACTTATGGCTACACCTTC.

V and J are TRBV7-9 and TRBJ2-1; D gene ambiguous. Trimming stripped 6 bases from V and 7 bases from J, with 13 bases between. Germline CDR1 reads SEHNR; CDR2 reads FQNEAQ (reference sequence). This CDR3 is built from 13 residues. CDR3 region: CASSHERSNEQFF. In DNA, the CDR3 is TGTGCCAGCAGTCACGAACGGTCAAATGAGCAGTTCTTC.

This clonotype occurred a few times. The chain carries TRBV10-2 and TRBJ2-5; D not certain. With 1 base removed from V and 0 bases from J, the gap between germline ends came to 9 bases. The germline CDR1 and CDR2 sequences are WSHSY and SAAADI. CDR3 size: 15 residues. The CDR3 DNA sequence: TGCGCCAGCAGTGAGTACCAGCTGTACCAAGAGACCCAGTACTTC. This sequence encodes CASSEYQLYQETQYF.

This clonotype qualifies as large. J is TRBJ2-1 and V is TRBV11-3, with TRBD2 as a possible D gene (5 bases). Germline CDR1 and CDR2: SGHNT and YENEEA. CDR3 length equals 16 residues. The V and J ends lost 2 bases and 0 bases respectively, with 11 bases between them. In DNA, the CDR3 is TGTGCCAGCAGCTTAACTGTGGGGAGCTCCTACAATGAGCAGTTCTTC. The encoded protein is CASSLTVGSSYNEQFF.

In its sample, this clonotype ranks as large. The J gene is TRBJ2-1, the V gene TRBV7-2; unclear D gene. The CDR3 contains 12 residues. Per germline, CDR1 SGHTA and CDR2 FQGNSA. The ends were cut back, 5 bases at V and 10 bases at J, with 12 bases in the middle. CDR3 region: CASSHGYYEQFF. The CDR3 nucleotides read TGTGCCAGCAGCCACGGATACTACGAGCAGTTCTTC. The variable domain in full, with the rest retrieved from reference TRBV7-2 and TRBJ2-1, is GAGVSQSPSNKVTEKGKDVELRCDPISGHTALYWYRQSLGQGLEFLIYFQGNSAPDKSGLPSDRFSAERTGGSVSTLTIQRTQQEDSAVYLCASSHGYYEQFFGPGTRLTVL.

This clonotype was observed a few times. J is TRBJ2-1 and V is TRBV6-1, with a weak D call TRBD2 (5 bases). CDR1 MNHNS and CDR2 SASEGT come from the germline V gene. This CDR3 has 16 amino acids. V dropped 7 bases and J dropped 10 bases, with 26 bases sitting between them. CDR3 DNA: TGTGCCAGCAAGACCTTGACCTACAGCGGCGAATACGAGCAGTTCTTC. Residues: CASKTLTYSGEYEQFF.

The genes are TRBV6-1 and TRBJ2-1, with D unresolved. There are 11 residues in the CDR3. Germline CDR1 reads MNHNS; CDR2 reads SASEGT. The V and J ends lost 7 bases and 5 bases respectively, with 6 bases between them. The CDR3: CASTRDNEQFF. For the CDR3, the DNA is TGTGCCAGCACGCGTGACAATGAGCAGTTCTTC.

There are a few counts of this clonotype. The V call is TRBV7-8, the J call TRBJ2-1; TRBD1 agrees at 8 bases. The V gene's germline CDR1 is SGHVS and CDR2 FQNEAQ. V lost 5 bases to trimming and J lost 4 bases; unmatched junction nucleotides: 13. The CDR3 extends over 17 amino acids. CDR3 sequence: CASSPSGQGPGYNEQFF. The CDR3 DNA follows: TGTGCCAGCAGCCCCAGTGGACAGGGACCGGGTTACAATGAGCAGTTCTTC.

The chain has TRBV6-8 and TRBJ2-1; 10 bases fit TRBD1. V lost 10 bases, J lost 3 bases, and 3 bases stayed unmatched. CDR3 length equals 13 residues. The germline gives CDR1 MNHGY, CDR2 SAAAGT. CDR3 nucleotides: TGTGCCACCAGGACAGGGGGCTACAATGAGCAGTTCTTC. Its protein is CATRTGGYNEQFF.

V usage is TRBV12-3 or TRBV12-4 and J usage is TRBJ2-1; D uncertain. The CDR3 has 11 amino acids. V was trimmed by 3 bases and J by 10 bases, leaving 7 bases between them. CDR3 region: CASSFHYEQFF. In nucleotides, the CDR3 is TGTGCCAGCAGTTTCCACTACGAGCAGTTCTTC.

This chain links TRBV27 with TRBJ2-5; 11 bases agree with TRBD2. The end of the DNA fits TRBJ2-1 better, so the J call may be wrong. The germline V gene has CDR1 MNHEY and CDR2 SMNVEV (reference sequence). This CDR3 comprises 15 residues. CDR3 nucleotide sequence: TGTGCCAGCAGTTTCCCCGGGACTAGCGGCAATGAGCAGTTCTTC. It encodes CASSFPGTSGNEQFF.